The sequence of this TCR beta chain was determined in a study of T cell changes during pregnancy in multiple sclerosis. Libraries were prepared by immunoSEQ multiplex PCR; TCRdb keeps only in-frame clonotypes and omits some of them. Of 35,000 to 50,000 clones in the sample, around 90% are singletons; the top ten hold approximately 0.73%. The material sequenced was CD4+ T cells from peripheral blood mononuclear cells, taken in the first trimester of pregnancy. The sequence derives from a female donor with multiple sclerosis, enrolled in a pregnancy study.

CDR3 protein: CASSLLQFGSEQYF. The DNA for the CDR3 is TGTGCCAGCAGTTTGTTACAGTTCGGCTCCGAGCAGTACTTC. The rearrangement links TRBV28 to TRBJ2-7; no reliable D call. The germline gives CDR1 MDHEN, CDR2 SYDVKM. Trimming cost V 3 bases and J 6 bases, with 15 bases left between them. The CDR3 runs 14 residues.